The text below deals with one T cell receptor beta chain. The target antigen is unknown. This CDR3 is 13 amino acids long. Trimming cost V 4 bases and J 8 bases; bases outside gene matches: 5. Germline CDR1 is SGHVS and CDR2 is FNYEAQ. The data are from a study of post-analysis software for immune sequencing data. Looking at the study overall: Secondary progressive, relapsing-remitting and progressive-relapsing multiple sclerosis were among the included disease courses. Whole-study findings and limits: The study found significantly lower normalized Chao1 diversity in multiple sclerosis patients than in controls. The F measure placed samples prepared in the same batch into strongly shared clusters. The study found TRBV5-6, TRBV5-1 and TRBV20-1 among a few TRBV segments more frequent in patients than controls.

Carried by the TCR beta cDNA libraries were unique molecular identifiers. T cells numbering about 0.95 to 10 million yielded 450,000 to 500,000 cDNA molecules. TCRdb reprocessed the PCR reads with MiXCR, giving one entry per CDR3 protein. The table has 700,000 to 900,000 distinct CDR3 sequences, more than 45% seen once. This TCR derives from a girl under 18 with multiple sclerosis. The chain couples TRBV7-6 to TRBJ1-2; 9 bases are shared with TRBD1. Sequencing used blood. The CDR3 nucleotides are TGTGCCAGCAGCTCGACAGGGGGAGAAGGCTACACCTTC. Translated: CASSSTGGEGYTF.